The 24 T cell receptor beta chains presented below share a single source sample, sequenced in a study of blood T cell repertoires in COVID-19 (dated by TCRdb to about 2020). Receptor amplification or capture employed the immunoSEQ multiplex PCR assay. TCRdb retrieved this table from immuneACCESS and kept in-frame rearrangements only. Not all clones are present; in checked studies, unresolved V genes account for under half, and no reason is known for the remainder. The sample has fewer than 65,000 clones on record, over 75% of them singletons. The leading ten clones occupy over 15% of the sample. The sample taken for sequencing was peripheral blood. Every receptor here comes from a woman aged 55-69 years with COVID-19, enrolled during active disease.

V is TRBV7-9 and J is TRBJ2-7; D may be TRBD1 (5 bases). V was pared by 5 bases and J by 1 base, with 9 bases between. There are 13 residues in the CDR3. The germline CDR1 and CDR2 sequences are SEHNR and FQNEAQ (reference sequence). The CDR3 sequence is CASSSRQSYEQYF. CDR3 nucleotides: TGTGCCAGCAGCAGTCGACAGTCCTACGAGCAGTACTTC.

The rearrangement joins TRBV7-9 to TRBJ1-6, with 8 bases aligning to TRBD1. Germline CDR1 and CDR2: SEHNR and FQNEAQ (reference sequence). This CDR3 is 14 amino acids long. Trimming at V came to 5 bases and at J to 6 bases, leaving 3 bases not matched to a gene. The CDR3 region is CASSLQGANSPLHF. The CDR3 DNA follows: TGTGCCAGCAGCCTCCAGGGGGCTAATTCACCCCTCCACTTT.

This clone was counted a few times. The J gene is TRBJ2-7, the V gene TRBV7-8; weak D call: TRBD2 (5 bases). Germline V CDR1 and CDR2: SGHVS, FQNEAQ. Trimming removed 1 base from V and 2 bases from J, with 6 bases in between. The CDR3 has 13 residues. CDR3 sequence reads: CASSLGGTYEQYF. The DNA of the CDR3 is TGTGCCAGCAGCTTAGGAGGGACCTACGAGCAGTACTTC.

Written as DNA, the CDR3 is TGTGCCAGCAGTTTAACTAGCACAGATACGCAGTATTTT. Translating it yields CASSLTSTDTQYF. The V gene is TRBV27, the J gene TRBJ2-3, with D hard to call. V was pared by 2 bases and J by 0 bases, with 3 bases between. CDR1 MNHEY and CDR2 SMNVEV come from the germline V gene (reference sequence). This CDR3 is 13 amino acids long.

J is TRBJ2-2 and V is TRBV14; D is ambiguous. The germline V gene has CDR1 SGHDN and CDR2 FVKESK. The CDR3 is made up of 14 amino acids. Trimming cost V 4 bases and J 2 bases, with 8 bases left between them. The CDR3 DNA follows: TGTGCCAGCAGCCGCTTGGGCAACACCGGGGAGCTGTTTTTT. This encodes CASSRLGNTGELFF.

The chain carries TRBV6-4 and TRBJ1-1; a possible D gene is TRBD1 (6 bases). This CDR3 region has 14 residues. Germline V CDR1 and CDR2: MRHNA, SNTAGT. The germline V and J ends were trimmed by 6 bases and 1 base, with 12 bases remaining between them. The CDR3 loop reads CASRRGGQNTEAFF. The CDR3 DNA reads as TGTGCCAGCAGACGAGGGGGACAGAACACTGAAGCTTTCTTT.

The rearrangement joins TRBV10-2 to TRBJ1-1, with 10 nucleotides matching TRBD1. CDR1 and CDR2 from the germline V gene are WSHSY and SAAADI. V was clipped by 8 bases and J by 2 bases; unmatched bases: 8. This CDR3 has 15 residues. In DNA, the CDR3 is TGCGCCAGCGGGGGGACAGGGGAAGCCAACACTGAAGCTTTCTTT. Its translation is CASGGTGEANTEAFF.

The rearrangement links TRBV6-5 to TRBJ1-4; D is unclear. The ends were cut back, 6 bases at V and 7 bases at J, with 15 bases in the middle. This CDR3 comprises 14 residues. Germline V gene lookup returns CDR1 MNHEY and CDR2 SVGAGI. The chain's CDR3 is CASSRTFTGEKLFF. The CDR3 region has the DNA TGTGCCAGCAGCCGGACTTTCACGGGTGAAAAACTGTTTTTT.

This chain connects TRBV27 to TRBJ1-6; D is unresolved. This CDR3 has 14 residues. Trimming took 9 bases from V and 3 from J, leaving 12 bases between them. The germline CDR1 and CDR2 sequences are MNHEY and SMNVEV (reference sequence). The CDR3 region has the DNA TGTGCCAGTCGCTCCACGGTCTATAATTCACCCCTCCACTTT. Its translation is CASRSTVYNSPLHF.

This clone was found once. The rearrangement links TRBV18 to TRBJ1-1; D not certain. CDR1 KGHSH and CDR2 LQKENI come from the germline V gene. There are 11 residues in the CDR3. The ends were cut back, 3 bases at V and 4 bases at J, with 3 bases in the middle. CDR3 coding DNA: TGTGCCAGCTCACCCCGCACTGAAGCTTTCTTT. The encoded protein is CASSPRTEAFF.

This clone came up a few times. Written as DNA, the CDR3 is TGTGCCAGCAGCCGATATAGCGGGAGGGCCGGGGAGACCCAGTACTTC. Translated, it gives CASSRYSGRAGETQYF. The chain recombines TRBV11-2 with TRBJ2-5; 11 positions match TRBD2. CDR1 and CDR2 (germline): SGHAT, FQNNGV. The CDR3 has 16 residues. After removal of 5 bases from V and 5 bases from J, the junction contained 10 bases not matched to a gene.

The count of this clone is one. This chain's CDR3 is CASSLGGQGGYNEQFF. CDR3 DNA: TGTGCCAGCAGCTTAGGCGGTCAGGGGGGTTACAATGAGCAGTTCTTC. The chain couples TRBV11-3 to TRBJ2-1; D is possibly TRBD1 (7 bases). This CDR3 has 16 amino acids. Germline CDR1 SGHNT, CDR2 YENEEA. Trimming stripped 1 base from V and 4 bases from J, with 14 bases between. The full variable domain, its missing parts supplied by reference TRBV11-3 and TRBJ2-1, is EAGVVQSPRYKIIEKKQPVAFWCNPISGHNTLYWYLQNLGQGPELLIRYENEEAVDDSQLPKDRFSAERLKGVDSTLKIQPAELGDSAVYLCASSLGGQGGYNEQFFGPGTRLTVL.

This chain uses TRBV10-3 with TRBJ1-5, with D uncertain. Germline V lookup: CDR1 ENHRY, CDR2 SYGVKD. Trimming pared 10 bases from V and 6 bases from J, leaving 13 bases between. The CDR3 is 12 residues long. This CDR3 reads CATQIVGQPQHF. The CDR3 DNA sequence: TGTGCCACCCAAATTGTCGGTCAGCCCCAGCATTTT.

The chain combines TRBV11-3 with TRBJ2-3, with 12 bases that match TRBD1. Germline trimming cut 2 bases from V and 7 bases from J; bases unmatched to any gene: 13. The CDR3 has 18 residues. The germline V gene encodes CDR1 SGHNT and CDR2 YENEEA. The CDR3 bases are TGTGCCAGCAGCTTATATCCTTTGGGACAGGGGGCGATGAATACGCAGTATTTT. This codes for CASSLYPLGQGAMNTQYF.

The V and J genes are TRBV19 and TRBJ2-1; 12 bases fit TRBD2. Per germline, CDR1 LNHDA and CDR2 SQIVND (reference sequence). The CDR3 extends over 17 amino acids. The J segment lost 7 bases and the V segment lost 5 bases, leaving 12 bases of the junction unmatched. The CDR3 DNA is TGTGCCAGTAGTTCACGACTAGCGGGAGCTCGGGGAAATGAGCAGTTCTTC. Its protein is CASSSRLAGARGNEQFF. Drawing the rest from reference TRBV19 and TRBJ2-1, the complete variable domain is DGGITQSPKYLFRKEGQNVTLSCEQNLNHDAMYWYRQDPGQGLRLIYYSQIVNDFQKGDIAEGYSVSREKKESFPLTVTSAQKNPTAFYLCASSSRLAGARGNEQFFGPGTRLTVL.

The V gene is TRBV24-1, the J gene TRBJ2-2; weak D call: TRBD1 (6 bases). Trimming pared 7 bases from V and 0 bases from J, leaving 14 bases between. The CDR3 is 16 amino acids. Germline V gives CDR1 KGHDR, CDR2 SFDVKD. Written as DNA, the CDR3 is TGTGCCACCAGGAAGGGGACACCAGCGAACACCGGGGAGCTGTTTTTT. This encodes CATRKGTPANTGELFF.

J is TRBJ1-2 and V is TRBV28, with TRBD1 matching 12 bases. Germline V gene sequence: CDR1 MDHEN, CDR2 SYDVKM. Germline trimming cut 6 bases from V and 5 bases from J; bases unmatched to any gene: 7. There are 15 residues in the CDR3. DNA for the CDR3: TGTGCCAGCAGAGAGGGACAGGGGGCAAGATATGGCTACACCTTC. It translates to CASREGQGARYGYTF.

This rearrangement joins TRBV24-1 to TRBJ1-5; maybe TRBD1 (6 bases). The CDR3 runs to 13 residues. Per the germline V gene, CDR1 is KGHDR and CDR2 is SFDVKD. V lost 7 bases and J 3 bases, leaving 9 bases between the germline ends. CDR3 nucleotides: TGTGCCACCAGCCGGACAGTCAATCAGCCCCAGCATTTT. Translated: CATSRTVNQPQHF.

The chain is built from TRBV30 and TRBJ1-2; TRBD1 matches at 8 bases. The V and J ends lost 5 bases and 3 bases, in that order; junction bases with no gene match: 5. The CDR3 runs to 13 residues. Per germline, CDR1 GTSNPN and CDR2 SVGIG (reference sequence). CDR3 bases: TGTGCCTGGCTAGGGACAGGAGACTATGGCTACACCTTC. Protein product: CAWLGTGDYGYTF.

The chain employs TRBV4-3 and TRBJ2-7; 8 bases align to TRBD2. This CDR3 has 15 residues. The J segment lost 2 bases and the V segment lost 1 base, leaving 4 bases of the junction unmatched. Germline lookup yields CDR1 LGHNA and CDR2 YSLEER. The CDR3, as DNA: TGCGCCAGCAGCCAAGGACTAGCGAGTGCCTACGAGCAGTACTTC. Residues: CASSQGLASAYEQYF.

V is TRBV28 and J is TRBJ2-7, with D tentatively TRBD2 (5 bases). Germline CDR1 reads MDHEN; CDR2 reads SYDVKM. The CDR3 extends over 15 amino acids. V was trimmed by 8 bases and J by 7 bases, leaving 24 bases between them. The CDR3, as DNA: TGTGCCAGCGTTATGTCCCGTCCCCTCGGGGAGGAGCAGTACTTC. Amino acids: CASVMSRPLGEEQYF.

The CDR3 bases are TGTGCCAGCAGCCCGACGGGACAGCTCACTATCTACGAGCAGTACTTC. Protein sequence: CASSPTGQLTIYEQYF. This chain uses TRBV7-3 with TRBJ2-7, with TRBD1 identical over 7 bases. The V segment lost 5 bases and the J segment 3 bases; nucleotides outside the gene matches: 13. The CDR3 consists of 16 residues. The germline V gene has CDR1 SGHTA and CDR2 FQGTGA.

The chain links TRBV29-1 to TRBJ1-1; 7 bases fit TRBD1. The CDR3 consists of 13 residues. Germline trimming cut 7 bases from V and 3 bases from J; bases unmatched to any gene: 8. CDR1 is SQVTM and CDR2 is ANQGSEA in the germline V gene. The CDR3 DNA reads TGCAGCGGGCAAGCACAGGGGTACACTGAAGCTTTCTTT. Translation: CSGQAQGYTEAFF.

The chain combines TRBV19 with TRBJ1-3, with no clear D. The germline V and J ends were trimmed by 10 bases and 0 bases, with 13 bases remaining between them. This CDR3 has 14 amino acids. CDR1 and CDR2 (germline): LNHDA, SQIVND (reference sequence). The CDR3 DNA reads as TGTGCCACCACCCGCCGGGACTCTGGAAACACCATATATTTT. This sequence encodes CATTRRDSGNTIYF.